This note documents a single T cell receptor (beta chain) sequence. Antigen specificity is unknown. These data originate in a study of T cells in Graves' hyperthyroidism and ophthalmopathy. Uncontrolled infection, other autoimmune disease, pregnancy or lactation disqualified patients from enrolment. Diagnoses were made from clinical symptoms, serum measures (thyroxine and TRAb), thyroid ultrasound and orbital computed tomography. The authors took PBMCs from 7.5 to 10 ml fresh peripheral blood. The study's findings and limits: A 13 V-J model separated ophthalmopathy from stable hyperthyroidism.

From RNA transcripts, TCR beta CDR3 regions were amplified. During a first-round RT-PCR of the TCR CDR3, the HTBI primer set was used. A single record per CDR3 protein comes from TCRdb applying MiXCR to the multiplex PCR reads. The data show about 600,000 distinct CDR3 sequences, with approximately 15% seen just once and roughly 7.7% held by the top ten. Per the germline V gene, CDR1 is SNHLY and CDR2 is FYNNEI. The CDR3 spans 17 residues. V dropped 6 bases and J dropped 4; count of bases not matched to a gene: 13. This clonotype was obtained from a woman in her late teens or twenties with Graves' ophthalmopathy. This sequence joins TRBV2 and TRBJ2-3, with TRBD2 matching 10 bases. Sequenced input: blood. The CDR3 DNA follows: TGTGCCAGCAGGCTGAGGTTGGCTAGCGGGAGCGCAGATACGCAGTATTTT. Amino acids: CASRLRLASGSADTQYF.